This T cell receptor (beta chain) is from a study of shared clonotypes between healthy human individuals. General observations from the study: Incompleteness in sorted-subset sequencing, despite large depth, was shown by rarefaction. Only blood was sampled; tissue repertoires likely differ. Deeper or shallower sequencing was expected to change how clonotypes are shared among donors. Lower generation probabilities were found for non-shared clonotypes than for those shared by all four donors.

Trimming removed 0 bases at V and 3 bases at J, with 6 bases between. This CDR3 has 13 residues. The germline gives CDR1 SGDLS, CDR2 YYNGEE. TCRdb's table, derived via immunoSEQ multiplex PCR, lists solely in-frame clones and lacks some. The table shows approximately 1.5 million clones, with approximately 98% occurring only once. As for this clone: Its target is unknown.

Sequences were obtained from naive CD4+ T cells sorted from blood. As for subset: CD45RA+ positively selected. The chain links TRBV9 to TRBJ1-1; D gene unclear. The sequence came from a man aged 30 to 45 in good health. The CDR3 region is CASSVASDTEAFF. CDR3 DNA sequence: TGTGCCAGCAGCGTAGCTAGTGACACTGAAGCTTTCTTT.